A selection of T cell receptor beta chains follows, all from one sample in a study of control samples from healthy donors and cancer patients. Generated by immunoSEQ multiplex PCR, the TCRdb table keeps only in-frame clones and is missing some. The sample consists of around 140,000 clones, nearly 90% of them appearing once. Input material: PBMCs. These receptors were taken from a man in his fifties with head and neck cancer. Each CDR3 is given with its conserved first and last residue. The order of the fields is J gene, D gene, V gene, clone size, CDR3 length, CDR3 protein, CDR3 DNA. D genes are given only for firm matches. The listing skips clone size in some rows; elsewhere it reads once, few, many or a size class.

J: TRBJ2-3
D: TRBD2
V: TRBV2
size: .
length: 13
CDR3: CASKRGSTDTQYF
DNA: TGTGCCAGCAAGCGGGGCAGCACAGATACGCAGTATTTT

J: TRBJ2-5
D: .
V: TRBV11-2
size: .
length: 11
CDR3: CASGLQETQYF
DNA: TGTGCGAGCGGGTTACAAGAGACCCAGTACTTC

J: TRBJ2-3
D: .
V: TRBV7-2
size: .
length: 13
CDR3: CASSPTGGNTQYF
DNA: TGTGCCAGCAGCCCTACCGGAGGTAATACGCAGTATTTT

J: TRBJ2-2
D: .
V: TRBV11-3
size: .
length: 16
CDR3: CASSLQGAANTGELFF
DNA: TGTGCCAGCAGCTTACAAGGGGCAGCGAACACCGGGGAGCTGTTTTTT

J: TRBJ1-5
D: .
V: TRBV29-1
size: few
length: 13
CDR3: CSVAEGQSQPQHF
DNA: TGCAGCGTCGCCGAAGGGCAAAGTCAGCCCCAGCATTTT

J: TRBJ2-7
D: .
V: TRBV24-1
size: once
length: 14
CDR3: CATSDSRISYEQYF
DNA: TGTGCCACCAGTGATTCTAGGATTTCCTACGAGCAGTACTTC

J: TRBJ2-6
D: TRBD1
V: TRBV5-4
size: .
length: 16
CDR3: CASSSLTGTGANVLTF
DNA: TGTGCCAGCAGCTCCCTGACAGGGACAGGGGCCAACGTCCTGACTTTC

J: TRBJ2-1
D: .
V: TRBV11-3
size: .
length: 18
CDR3: CASSFLTSEGVSYNEQFF
DNA: TGTGCCAGCAGCTTCCTCACGAGCGAGGGAGTTTCCTACAATGAGCAGTTCTTC

J: TRBJ2-5
D: .
V: TRBV6-5
size: .
length: 13
CDR3: CASSYSLAETQYF
DNA: TGTGCCAGCAGTTACTCCCTAGCGGAGACCCAGTACTTC

J: TRBJ1-5
D: TRBD1
V: TRBV7-2
size: few
length: 15
CDR3: CASSLDRDVNQPQHF
DNA: TGTGCCAGCAGCTTGGACAGGGACGTCAATCAGCCCCAGCATTTT

J: TRBJ1-2
D: .
V: TRBV27
size: few
length: 12
CDR3: CASSPSGYGYTF
DNA: TGTGCCAGCAGTCCCAGCGGATATGGCTACACCTTC

J: TRBJ1-5
D: .
V: TRBV19
size: .
length: 13
CDR3: CASSPGGPEDQHF
DNA: TGTGCCAGTAGTCCGGGGGGTCCAGAGGACCAGCATTTT

J: TRBJ2-7
D: .
V: TRBV6-5
size: .
length: 10
CDR3: CASGDYEQYF
DNA: TGTGCCAGCGGAGACTACGAGCAGTACTTC

J: TRBJ2-7
D: .
V: TRBV7-9
size: .
length: 14
CDR3: CASSPGRFSYEQYF
DNA: TGTGCCAGCAGCCCGGGACGCTTCTCCTACGAGCAGTACTTC

J: TRBJ2-2
D: .
V: TRBV7-2
size: .
length: 16
CDR3: CASSPQGPRDTGELFF
DNA: TGTGCCAGCAGCCCCCAGGGCCCCCGGGACACCGGGGAGCTGTTTTTT

J: TRBJ2-1
D: .
V: TRBV3-1/TRBV3-2
size: .
length: 15
CDR3: CASSQAGGGYNEQFF
DNA: TGTGCCAGCAGCCAAGCAGGGGGGGGATACAATGAGCAGTTCTTC

J: TRBJ1-1
D: .
V: TRBV23-1
size: .
length: 17
CDR3: CASSQSRCRVWNTEAFF
DNA: TGCGCCAGCAGTCAATCCCGGTGTCGAGTCTGGAACACTGAAGCTTTCTTT

J: TRBJ1-2
D: TRBD1
V: TRBV29-1
size: .
length: 13
CDR3: CSVGDPFTGGETF
DNA: TGCAGCGTTGGGGACCCTTTTACAGGGGGCGAAACCTTC

J: TRBJ1-5
D: .
V: TRBV7-9
size: .
length: 15
CDR3: CASSWGAGGNQPQHF
DNA: TGTGCCAGCAGCTGGGGGGCGGGGGGCAATCAGCCCCAGCATTTT

J: TRBJ1-4
D: .
V: TRBV2
size: once
length: 14
CDR3: CASSLLEVNEKLFF
DNA: TGTGCCAGCAGTCTCTTAGAAGTTAATGAAAAACTGTTTTTT

J: TRBJ2-1
D: .
V: TRBV12-3/TRBV12-4
size: .
length: 12
CDR3: CASSSIAYEQFF
DNA: TGTGCCAGCAGTTCGATAGCATACGAGCAGTTCTTC

J: TRBJ2-7
D: .
V: TRBV27
size: few
length: 14
CDR3: CASSLNGGPFGEYF
DNA: TGTGCCAGCAGTTTAAATGGAGGGCCTTTCGGCGAGTACTTC

J: TRBJ2-3
D: .
V: TRBV5-5
size: .
length: 14
CDR3: CASRLGASTDTQYF
DNA: TGTGCCAGTCGCCTCGGGGCTAGCACAGATACGCAGTATTTT

J: TRBJ2-7
D: .
V: TRBV4-1
size: .
length: 15
CDR3: CASSQATGFSYEQYF
DNA: TGCGCCAGCAGCCAAGCAACAGGGTTTTCCTACGAGCAGTACTTC

J: TRBJ2-7
D: TRBD2
V: TRBV6-6
size: .
length: 14
CDR3: CASSYSGSYNEQYF
DNA: TGTGCCAGCAGTTATAGCGGGAGTTACAACGAGCAGTACTTC

J: TRBJ1-2
D: .
V: TRBV19
size: .
length: 13
CDR3: CASNQRGNYGYTF
DNA: TGTGCCAGTAACCAGAGAGGTAACTATGGCTACACCTTC

J: TRBJ1-6
D: .
V: TRBV7-9
size: .
length: 13
CDR3: CASSLDGNSPLHF
DNA: TGTGCCAGCAGCTTAGACGGAAATTCACCCCTCCACTTT

J: TRBJ2-1
D: TRBD2
V: TRBV11-2
size: once
length: 14
CDR3: CASSRSPSGGAGFF
DNA: TGTGCCAGCAGCCGATCCCCTAGCGGGGGGGCAGGGTTCTTC

J: TRBJ1-2
D: .
V: TRBV5-1
size: once
length: 14
CDR3: CASSLFVGGDGYTF
DNA: TGCGCCAGCAGCTTGTTCGTAGGCGGGGATGGCTACACCTTC

J: TRBJ2-1
D: TRBD1
V: TRBV16
size: .
length: 15
CDR3: CASSPNRGSYNEQFF
DNA: TGTGCCAGCAGCCCCAACAGGGGCTCCTACAATGAGCAGTTCTTC

J: TRBJ2-7
D: TRBD2
V: TRBV7-9
size: .
length: 18
CDR3: CASSFRPGLAGVDYEQYF
DNA: TGTGCCAGCAGCTTCCGTCCGGGACTAGCGGGAGTTGACTACGAGCAGTACTTC

J: TRBJ1-4
D: .
V: TRBV10-3
size: few
length: 15
CDR3: CAISDSLATNEKLFF
DNA: TGTGCCATCAGTGACAGCCTTGCAACTAATGAAAAACTGTTTTTT

J: TRBJ2-1
D: TRBD2
V: TRBV2
size: .
length: 15
CDR3: CASSEAAGAYNEQFF
DNA: TGTGCCAGCAGTGAAGCGGCGGGGGCCTACAATGAGCAGTTCTTC

J: TRBJ1-2
D: TRBD1
V: TRBV6-5
size: .
length: 12
CDR3: CASTDRRGGYTF
DNA: TGTGCCAGTACGGACAGGAGAGGTGGCTACACCTTC

J: TRBJ1-5
D: TRBD1
V: TRBV28
size: .
length: 16
CDR3: CASSLDRDRKNQPQHF
DNA: TGTGCCAGCAGTTTGGATAGGGACAGGAAGAATCAGCCCCAGCATTTT

J: TRBJ1-3
D: .
V: TRBV5-1
size: .
length: 15
CDR3: CASSPDTNSGNTIYF
DNA: TGCGCCAGCAGCCCCGACACTAACTCTGGAAACACCATATATTTT

J: TRBJ2-7
D: TRBD2
V: TRBV28
size: .
length: 12
CDR3: CASSGLAYEQYF
DNA: TGTGCCAGCAGTGGACTAGCCTACGAGCAGTACTTC

J: TRBJ1-5
D: .
V: TRBV5-6
size: .
length: 14
CDR3: CASSFYGFNQPQHF
DNA: TGTGCCAGCAGCTTTTACGGATTCAATCAGCCCCAGCATTTT

J: TRBJ2-5
D: TRBD2
V: TRBV7-2
size: once
length: 16
CDR3: CASSLGLAGWSETQYF
DNA: TGTGCCAGCAGCTTAGGACTAGCGGGGTGGTCGGAGACCCAGTACTTC

J: TRBJ1-2
D: .
V: TRBV19
size: .
length: 13
CDR3: CASSYRDDRGYTF
DNA: TGTGCCAGTAGTTACCGGGACGATAGGGGCTACACCTTC

J: TRBJ2-3
D: .
V: TRBV7-6
size: .
length: 16
CDR3: CASSQRQMVSADTQYF
DNA: TGTGCCAGCAGCCAACGACAGATGGTTAGCGCAGATACGCAGTATTTT

J: TRBJ1-5
D: .
V: TRBV6-6
size: .
length: 13
CDR3: CASSTGIAQPQHF
DNA: TGTGCCAGCAGTACAGGGATTGCTCAGCCCCAGCATTTT

J: TRBJ1-2
D: .
V: TRBV6-5
size: .
length: 15
CDR3: CASSRLSYSDYGYTF
DNA: TGTGCCAGCAGTCGTCTTTCTTACAGTGACTATGGCTACACCTTC

J: TRBJ1-6
D: .
V: TRBV27
size: .
length: 17
CDR3: CASSSKIRGPLFAPLHF
DNA: TGTGCCAGCAGTAGCAAAATCCGGGGACCTTTATTCGCACCCCTCCACTTT

J: TRBJ2-4
D: TRBD2
V: TRBV5-6
size: .
length: 17
CDR3: CASGLAGGPVAKNIQYF
DNA: TGTGCCAGCGGACTAGCGGGAGGGCCTGTGGCCAAAAACATTCAGTACTTC

J: TRBJ1-5
D: .
V: TRBV16
size: .
length: 15
CDR3: CASSRLGGRNQPQHF
DNA: TGTGCCAGCAGCCGCCTAGGGGGGCGGAATCAGCCCCAGCATTTT

J: TRBJ1-2
D: .
V: TRBV3-1/TRBV3-2
size: once
length: 13
CDR3: CASTQRAGHGYTF
DNA: TGTGCCAGCACCCAGAGGGCAGGGCATGGCTACACCTTC

J: TRBJ1-2
D: .
V: TRBV30
size: .
length: 13
CDR3: CAWSVRPTRGYTF
DNA: TGTGCCTGGAGTGTACGTCCGACCCGTGGCTACACCTTC

J: TRBJ2-1
D: .
V: TRBV11-3
size: .
length: 15
CDR3: CASSFAGTVDNEQFF
DNA: TGTGCCAGCAGCTTCGCCGGAACAGTTGACAATGAGCAGTTCTTC

J: TRBJ2-3
D: .
V: TRBV29-1
size: .
length: 12
CDR3: CSVEADTDTQYF
DNA: TGCAGCGTTGAGGCCGACACAGATACGCAGTATTTT

J: TRBJ1-6
D: TRBD1
V: TRBV6-5
size: .
length: 13
CDR3: CASSFGTESPLHF
DNA: TGTGCCAGCAGTTTCGGGACAGAATCACCCCTCCACTTT